The 16 T cell receptor beta chains presented below share a single source sample, sequenced in a study of blood T cells in healthy people across ages. Primers used in a second PCR of roughly 6 to 12 cycles were a sample-barcoded 5' primer and a J-beta primer mix. TCRdb re-called the 5' RACE reads through MiXCR, storing one row per CDR3 protein. The sample includes 1,500,000 or so distinct CDR3 sequences, approximately 42% of them seen just once. The sequenced material came from blood. The receptors derive from a woman under 30 in good health.

This chain connects TRBV7-9 to TRBJ2-7, with 10 bases identical to TRBD2. Germline loops: CDR1 SEHNR, CDR2 FQNEAQ (reference sequence). Germline trimming cut 6 bases from V and 7 bases from J; bases unmatched to any gene: 12. This CDR3 comprises 15 residues. DNA of the CDR3: TGTGCCAGCAGGGACGGACTAGCGGCCTACCGGGAGCAGTACTTC. Its translation: CASRDGLAAYREQYF.

The CDR3 sequence is CASGVAGAYNEQFF. Here the CDR3 DNA reads TGTGCCAGCGGGGTAGCGGGGGCCTACAATGAGCAGTTCTTC. This chain links TRBV12-3 or TRBV12-4 with TRBJ2-1; 9 nucleotides line up with TRBD2. CDR3 length: 14 residues. V lost 8 bases to trimming and J lost 2 bases; unmatched junction nucleotides: 4.

This clonotype showed up just once. This may stem from a read error, because a much larger clone lies one nucleotide away. The chain combines TRBV18 with TRBJ2-7, with D hard to call. Gene TRBJ2-5 matches the end of the DNA better, so the J call may be wrong. Germline V gene lookup returns CDR1 KGHSH and CDR2 LQKENI. This CDR3 spans 12 amino acids. The CDR3 here is CASAQARETQYF. In nucleotides, the CDR3 is TGTGCCAGCGCGCAAGCGCGAGAGACCCAGTACTTC.

This clonotype has only a few counts. This CDR3 is CASSGGTPQSNQPQHF. In DNA form, the CDR3 reads TGTGCCAGCAGCGGCGGGACACCACAGAGCAATCAGCCCCAGCATTTT. The J gene is TRBJ1-5, the V gene TRBV9, with TRBD1 as a possible D gene (6 bases). The CDR3 consists of 16 residues. Germline loops: CDR1 SGDLS, CDR2 YYNGEE. Trimming shortened V by 3 bases and J by 1 base, and 14 bases separated the two germline ends.

This clonotype turned up a few times. The chain uses TRBV29-1 and TRBJ1-1; D not resolved. The V and J ends lost 6 bases and 1 base respectively, with 12 bases between them. There are 13 residues in the CDR3. Germline CDR1 SQVTM, CDR2 ANQGSEA. CDR3 DNA sequence: TGCAGCGTCCACCCAAGGGCGAACACTGAAGCTTTCTTT. It is translated as CSVHPRANTEAFF.

This clonotype was counted between two and nine times. This sequence joins TRBV27 and TRBJ1-1; D gene ambiguous. This CDR3 is 14 amino acids long. With 6 bases removed from V and 0 bases from J, the gap between germline ends came to 11 bases. The germline V gene encodes CDR1 MNHEY and CDR2 SMNVEV (reference sequence). The CDR3 sequence is CASRLGRMNTEAFF. DNA for the CDR3: TGTGCCAGCAGACTGGGGAGAATGAACACTGAAGCTTTCTTT.

This chain's CDR3 is CASSLWTGENGYTF. CDR3 nucleotide sequence: TGTGCCAGCAGCCTTTGGACAGGAGAGAATGGCTACACCTTC. The chain carries TRBV9 and TRBJ1-2, with 7 nucleotides matching TRBD1. Germline CDR1 reads SGDLS; CDR2 reads YYNGEE. The CDR3 extends over 14 amino acids. V gave up 4 bases and J gave up 6 bases; unmatched junction bases: 9.

The chain is built from TRBV28 and TRBJ2-1; 8 bases match TRBD1. This CDR3 contains 14 residues. Germline V gives CDR1 MDHEN, CDR2 SYDVKM. V lost 5 bases, J lost 8 bases, and 8 bases stayed unmatched. The CDR3 protein is CASSPRTGRDEQFF. The CDR3 DNA sequence: TGTGCCAGCAGTCCCCGGACAGGGCGCGATGAGCAGTTCTTC.

CDR3 amino acids: CSASGTRTYNEQFF. The CDR3 DNA sequence: TGCAGTGCTTCCGGGACAAGGACTTACAATGAGCAGTTCTTC. The chain recombines TRBV20-1 with TRBJ2-1, with TRBD1 as a possible D gene (6 bases). CDR1 is DFQATT and CDR2 is SNEGSKA in the germline V gene (reference sequence). The CDR3 is made up of 14 amino acids. The V end was cut by 5 bases, the J end by 4 bases, with 15 bases between.

Concerning this clonotype: This could be a read error, since a much larger clone is one nucleotide away. The V call is TRBV9, the J call TRBJ2-1, with D unresolved. This CDR3 spans 15 amino acids. CDR1 is SGDLS, CDR2 YYNGEE, per germline. DNA of the CDR3: TGTGCCAGCAGCGTGTTGGGCAGCTCCTTCAATGAGCAGTTCTTC. The encoded protein is CASSVLGSSFNEQFF.

The chain joins TRBV3-1 to TRBJ2-7, with TRBD1 as a possible D gene (6 bases). In germline, CDR1 is LGHDT, CDR2 YNNKEL (reference sequence). Trimming pared 1 base from V and 4 bases from J, leaving 14 bases between. CDR3 size: 15 residues. This chain's CDR3 is CASSQGTESQYEQYF. CDR3 DNA sequence: TGTGCCAGCAGCCAAGGGACAGAGTCGCAGTACGAGCAGTACTTC.

The chain has TRBV29-1 and TRBJ2-7; a weak D match, TRBD1 (5 bases). The CDR3 runs to 12 residues. V lost 7 bases, J lost 7 bases, and 17 bases lay in between. Germline V gives CDR1 SQVTM, CDR2 ANQGSEA. CDR3 protein: CSGNPGSNEQYF. CDR3 nucleotides: TGCAGCGGGAACCCAGGGTCGAATGAGCAGTACTTC.

A few counts support this clonotype. This chain connects TRBV25-1 to TRBJ1-2; D is perhaps TRBD1 (5 bases). Germline CDR1 is MGHDK and CDR2 is SYGVNS. Trimming removed 7 bases at V and 3 bases at J, with 12 bases between. The CDR3 totals 13 residues. In DNA form, the CDR3 reads TGTGCCAGCACCTCAGGGCTACACTATGGCTACACCTTC. This translates into CASTSGLHYGYTF.

The V call is TRBV7-9, the J call TRBJ2-3; TRBD2 matches 9 bases. The J segment lost 5 bases and the V segment lost 6 bases, leaving 9 bases of the junction unmatched. This CDR3 contains 15 residues. Looked up from germline, CDR1 is SEHNR and CDR2 is FQNEAQ (reference sequence). The DNA for the CDR3 is TGTGCCAGCAGGCCGCGGCGGGAGGGAGGAGATACGCAGTATTTT. Amino acids: CASRPRREGGDTQYF.

V usage is TRBV12-3 or TRBV12-4 and J usage is TRBJ2-2; 10 nucleotides align to TRBD2. The ends lost 5 bases at V and 4 bases at J; junction bases unmatched: 10. The CDR3 is made up of 17 amino acids. The CDR3 bases are TGTGCCAGCAGTCCCGTGGAGCGGGGGGGCTCCACCGGGGAGCTGTTTTTT. As protein: CASSPVERGGSTGELFF.

V gene TRBV20-1 combines with J gene TRBJ2-7, with D uncertain. Between the trimmed V and J ends, which lost 0 bases and 6 bases, there was a span of 9 bases. Germline V gene sequence: CDR1 DFQATT, CDR2 SNEGSKA (reference sequence). This CDR3 has 12 amino acids. CDR3 protein: CSARDQAGEQYF. CDR3 DNA: TGCAGTGCTAGAGATCAGGCCGGCGAGCAGTACTTC.